This passage covers 17 T cell receptor beta chains from one sample sequenced in a study of T cell changes during pregnancy in multiple sclerosis. Clones were sequenced by immunoSEQ multiplex PCR, and TCRdb holds only the in-frame ones, with some missing. The data show some 130,000 clones, with 90% to 98% seen just once and roughly 0.45% held by the top ten. The specimen comprised peripheral blood, sampled after pregnancy. The receptor source for this set is a female donor with multiple sclerosis, enrolled in a pregnancy study.

The chain links TRBV5-1 to TRBJ2-7; 10 positions match TRBD2. Germline CDR1 is SGHRS and CDR2 is YFSETQ. After removal of 4 bases from V and 1 base from J, the junction contained 8 bases not matched to a gene. The CDR3 runs to 16 residues. CDR3 amino acids: CASSLSGTSVSYEQYF. CDR3 sequence (DNA): TGCGCCAGCAGCCTATCCGGGACTAGCGTATCCTACGAGCAGTACTTC.

This clone was detected once. The chain recombines TRBV27 with TRBJ2-5; 9 bases match TRBD1. CDR1 is MNHEY and CDR2 is SMNVEV in the germline V gene (reference sequence). V gave up 2 bases and J gave up 4 bases; unmatched junction bases: 5. CDR3 size: 15 residues. The DNA for the CDR3 is TGTGCCAGCAGTTTAAACAGGGGGCTGAGAGAGACCCAGTACTTC. Residues: CASSLNRGLRETQYF.

V usage is TRBV29-1 and J usage is TRBJ2-2, with D possibly matching TRBD1 (6 bases). The ends were cut back, 4 bases at V and 7 bases at J, with 10 bases in the middle. Germline V lookup: CDR1 SQVTM, CDR2 ANQGSEA. The CDR3 extends over 12 amino acids. The CDR3 bases are TGCAGCGTTGGGGGGCTCCGCGGGGAGCTGTTTTTT. Translated, it gives CSVGGLRGELFF.

The J gene is TRBJ2-4, the V gene TRBV7-9; 11 nucleotides align to TRBD2. This CDR3 is built from 17 residues. V lost 3 bases, J lost 0 bases, and 4 bases stayed unmatched. Germline values: CDR1 SEHNR, CDR2 FQNEAQ (reference sequence). The CDR3 here is CASSFSGLAVAKNIQYF. CDR3 bases: TGTGCCAGCAGCTTCTCGGGACTAGCGGTAGCCAAAAACATTCAGTACTTC.

The gene calls are TRBV19 and TRBJ1-5; D is uncertain. V was shortened by 0 bases and J by 9 bases, with 15 bases between the two germline ends. The CDR3 is 15 residues long. Germline V lookup: CDR1 LNHDA, CDR2 SQIVND (reference sequence). The CDR3 here is CASSIDREALTPQHF. The CDR3 DNA sequence: TGTGCCAGTAGTATAGATCGGGAGGCCCTCACGCCCCAGCATTTT.

The count of this clone is one. The chain joins TRBV5-4 to TRBJ2-7; 10 bases match TRBD2. Trimming at V came to 2 bases and at J to 6 bases, leaving 8 bases not matched to a gene. The CDR3 sequence is 15 residues long. CDR1 and CDR2 (germline): SGHNT, YYREEE (reference sequence). CDR3 protein: CASSFRLAGLGEQYF. The CDR3 DNA reads TGTGCCAGCAGCTTCAGACTAGCGGGTCTGGGCGAGCAGTACTTC.

V and J are TRBV9 and TRBJ1-2; TRBD1 matches at 8 bases. Germline assignment: CDR1 SGDLS and CDR2 YYNGEE. The CDR3 is made up of 13 amino acids. The V and J ends lost 4 bases and 14 bases, in that order; junction bases with no gene match: 13. DNA for the CDR3: TGTGCCAGCAGCCCTGAAGGGGGGACAGGAGATACCTTC. Protein sequence: CASSPEGGTGDTF.

The V and J genes are TRBV5-1 and TRBJ1-3; D remains unclear. V lost 0 bases to trimming and J lost 0 bases, with 10 bases between them. Germline lookup yields CDR1 SGHRS and CDR2 YFSETQ. This CDR3 region has 16 residues. DNA for the CDR3: TGCGCCAGCAGCTTGGGGAGGAGGCCCTCTGGAAACACCATATATTTT. Its protein is CASSLGRRPSGNTIYF.

The chain joins TRBV5-1 to TRBJ2-3; possible D gene TRBD1, 6 bases. V lost 2 bases, J lost 2 bases, and 15 bases lay in between. CDR1 is SGHRS, CDR2 YFSETQ, per germline. The CDR3 runs 16 residues. As DNA, the CDR3 is TGCGCCAGCAGCTTAACCCCGGGACACACCACAGATACGCAGTATTTT. Its protein is CASSLTPGHTTDTQYF.

The CDR3 spells CSAAGPSYEQYF. DNA for the CDR3: TGCAGCGCAGCGGGCCCCTCGTACGAGCAGTACTTC. The rearrangement joins TRBV29-1 to TRBJ2-7; D is perhaps TRBD2 (6 bases). The CDR3 covers 12 residues. V was cut by 7 bases and J by 4 bases, with 14 bases left in between. Germline CDR1 and CDR2: SQVTM and ANQGSEA.

V gene TRBV15 combines with J gene TRBJ1-2, with D maybe TRBD1 (6 bases). The CDR3 runs to 14 residues. Germline assignment: CDR1 LNHNV and CDR2 YYDKDF (reference sequence). V lost 0 bases and J 6 bases, leaving 11 bases between the germline ends. The CDR3 sequence is CATSRDPTGNGYTF. The CDR3 DNA sequence: TGTGCCACCAGCAGAGATCCTACAGGGAATGGCTACACCTTC.

A single count supports this clone. The J gene is TRBJ1-5, the V gene TRBV27; TRBD1 matches at 8 bases. Germline assignment: CDR1 MNHEY and CDR2 SMNVEV (reference sequence). This CDR3 comprises 15 residues. V lost 5 bases, J lost 3 bases, and 6 bases stayed unmatched. The CDR3 bases are TGTGCCAGCAGTCCCGACAGGGGCTACAATCAGCCCCAGCATTTT. Its translation is CASSPDRGYNQPQHF.

The chain is built from TRBV19 and TRBJ2-1; 11 bases are a match to TRBD2. Germline values: CDR1 LNHDA, CDR2 SQIVND (reference sequence). J lost 6 bases, V lost 3 bases, and 10 bases had no gene match. The CDR3 consists of 17 residues. In nucleotides, the CDR3 is TGTGCCAGTAGTATTTGGTCGGGACTAGCGGCAGGCAATGAGCAGTTCTTC. Translated, it gives CASSIWSGLAAGNEQFF.

The CDR3 here is CAISDTSESSYNEQFF. The CDR3 DNA reads as TGTGCCATCAGTGATACTAGCGAGAGCTCCTACAATGAGCAGTTCTTC. The chain is built from TRBV10-3 and TRBJ2-1, with 7 bases fitting TRBD2. Germline values: CDR1 ENHRY, CDR2 SYGVKD. The CDR3 totals 16 residues. Trimming took 3 bases from V and 0 from J; bases not matched to a gene: 5.

This chain joins TRBV15 and TRBJ2-7; 10 nucleotides match TRBD1. This CDR3 spans 17 amino acids. In germline, CDR1 is LNHNV, CDR2 YYDKDF (reference sequence). The junction had 10 bases not matched to a gene; V was cut back by 1 base and J by 4 bases. In DNA, the CDR3 is TGTGCCACCAGCAGAGGAAGTGTCCGGGACAGGGGATACGAGCAGTACTTC. It codes for CATSRGSVRDRGYEQYF.

CDR3 amino acids: CASSIAGTDTDTQYF. CDR3 coding DNA: TGTGCCAGTAGTATAGCCGGAACAGACACAGATACGCAGTATTTT. J is TRBJ2-3 and V is TRBV19; D ambiguous. CDR3 size: 15 residues. V lost 1 base to trimming and J lost 2 bases, with 10 bases between them. The V gene's germline CDR1 is LNHDA and CDR2 SQIVND (reference sequence).

The rearrangement uses TRBV9 and TRBJ1-2, with 8 bases identical to TRBD1. The CDR3 contains 16 residues. Trimming cost V 0 bases and J 5 bases; bases outside gene matches: 9. CDR1 is SGDLS, CDR2 YYNGEE, per germline. CDR3 DNA sequence: TGTGCCAGCAGCGTAGTTAACAGGACAGGGTCTTATGGCTACACCTTC. Residues: CASSVVNRTGSYGYTF.